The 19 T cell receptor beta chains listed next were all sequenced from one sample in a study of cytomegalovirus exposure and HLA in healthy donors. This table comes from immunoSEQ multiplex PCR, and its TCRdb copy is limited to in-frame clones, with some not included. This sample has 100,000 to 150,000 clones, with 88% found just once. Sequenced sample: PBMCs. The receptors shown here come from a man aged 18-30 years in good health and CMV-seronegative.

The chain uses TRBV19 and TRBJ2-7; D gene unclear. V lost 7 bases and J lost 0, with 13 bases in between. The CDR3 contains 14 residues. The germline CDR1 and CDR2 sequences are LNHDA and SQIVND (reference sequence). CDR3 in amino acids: CASTSTANSYEQYF. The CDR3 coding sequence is TGTGCCAGTACTTCAACAGCTAACTCCTACGAGCAGTACTTC. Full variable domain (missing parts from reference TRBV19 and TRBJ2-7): DGGITQSPKYLFRKEGQNVTLSCEQNLNHDAMYWYRQDPGQGLRLIYYSQIVNDFQKGDIAEGYSVSREKKESFPLTVTSAQKNPTAFYLCASTSTANSYEQYFGPGTRLTVT.

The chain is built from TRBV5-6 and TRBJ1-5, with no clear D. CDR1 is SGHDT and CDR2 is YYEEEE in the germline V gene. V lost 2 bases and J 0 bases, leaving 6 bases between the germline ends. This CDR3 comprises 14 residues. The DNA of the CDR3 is TGTGCCAGCAGCTTCAGGATTAGCAATCAGCCCCAGCATTTT. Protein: CASSFRISNQPQHF.

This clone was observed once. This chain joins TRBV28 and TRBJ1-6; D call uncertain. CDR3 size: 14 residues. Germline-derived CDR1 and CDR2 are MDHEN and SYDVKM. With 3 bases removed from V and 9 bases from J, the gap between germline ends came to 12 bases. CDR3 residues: CASSFDGFGSPLHF. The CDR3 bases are TGTGCCAGCAGTTTTGACGGGTTTGGTTCACCCCTCCACTTT.

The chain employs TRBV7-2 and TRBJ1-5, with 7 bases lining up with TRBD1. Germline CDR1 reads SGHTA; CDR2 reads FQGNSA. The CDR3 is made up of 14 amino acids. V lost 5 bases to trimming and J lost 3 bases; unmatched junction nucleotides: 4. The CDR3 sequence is CASSEGTVNQPQHF. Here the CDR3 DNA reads TGTGCCAGCAGCGAAGGGACAGTCAATCAGCCCCAGCATTTT.

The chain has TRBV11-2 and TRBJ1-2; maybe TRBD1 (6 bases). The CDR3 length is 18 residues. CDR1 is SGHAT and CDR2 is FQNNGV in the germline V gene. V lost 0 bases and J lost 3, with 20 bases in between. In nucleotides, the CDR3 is TGTGCCAGCAGCTTAGACCACAGGGTAACGATGGGAGACTATGGCTACACCTTC. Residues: CASSLDHRVTMGDYGYTF. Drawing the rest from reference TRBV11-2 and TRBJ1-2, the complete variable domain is EAGVAQSPRYKIIEKRQSVAFWCNPISGHATLYWYQQILGQGPKLLIQFQNNGVVDDSQLPKDRFSAERLKGVDSTLKIQPAKLEDSAVYLCASSLDHRVTMGDYGYTFGSGTRLTVV.

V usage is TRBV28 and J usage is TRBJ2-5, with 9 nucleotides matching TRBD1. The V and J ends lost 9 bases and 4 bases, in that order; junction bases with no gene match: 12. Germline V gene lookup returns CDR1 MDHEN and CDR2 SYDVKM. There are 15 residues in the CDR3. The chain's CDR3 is CASKPGGQGGETQYF. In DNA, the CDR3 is TGTGCCAGTAAACCCGGGGGACAGGGTGGAGAGACCCAGTACTTC.

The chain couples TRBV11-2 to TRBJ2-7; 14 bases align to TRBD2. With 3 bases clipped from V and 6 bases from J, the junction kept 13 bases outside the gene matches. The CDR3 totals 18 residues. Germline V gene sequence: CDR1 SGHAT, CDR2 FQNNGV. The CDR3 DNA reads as TGTGCCAGCAGCTTTGGACTAGCGGGGGGCCCCCCTCATTTCGAGCAGTACTTC. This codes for CASSFGLAGGPPHFEQYF. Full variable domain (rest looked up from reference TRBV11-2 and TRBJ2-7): EAGVAQSPRYKIIEKRQSVAFWCNPISGHATLYWYQQILGQGPKLLIQFQNNGVVDDSQLPKDRFSAERLKGVDSTLKIQPAKLEDSAVYLCASSFGLAGGPPHFEQYFGPGTRLTVT.

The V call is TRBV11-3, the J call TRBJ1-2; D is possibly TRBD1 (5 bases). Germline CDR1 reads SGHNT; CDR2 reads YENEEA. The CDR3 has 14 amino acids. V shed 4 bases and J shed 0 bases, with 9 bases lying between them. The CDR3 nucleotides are TGTGCCAGCAGCTCAGGGCGTGCTAACTATGGCTACACCTTC. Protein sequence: CASSSGRANYGYTF.

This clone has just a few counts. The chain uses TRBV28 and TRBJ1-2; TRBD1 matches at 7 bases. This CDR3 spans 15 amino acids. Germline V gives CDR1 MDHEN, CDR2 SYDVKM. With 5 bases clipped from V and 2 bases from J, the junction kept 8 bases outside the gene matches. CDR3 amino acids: CASSADREVNYGYTF. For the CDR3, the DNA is TGTGCCAGCAGTGCCGACAGGGAGGTAAACTATGGCTACACCTTC.

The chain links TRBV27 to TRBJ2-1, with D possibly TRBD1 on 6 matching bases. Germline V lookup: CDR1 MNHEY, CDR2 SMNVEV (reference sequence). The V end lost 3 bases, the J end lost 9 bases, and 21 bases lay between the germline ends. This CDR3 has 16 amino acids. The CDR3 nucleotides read TGTGCCAGCAGTTTTAGGTTGGCAGGGGCCTGGGGTGAGCAGTTCTTC. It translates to CASSFRLAGAWGEQFF.

CDR3: CASSYRETYNEQFF. CDR3 bases: TGTGCCAGCAGTTACCGGGAAACGTACAATGAGCAGTTCTTC. V and J are TRBV6-5 and TRBJ2-1; a weak D match, TRBD2 (5 bases). The germline V gene encodes CDR1 MNHEY and CDR2 SVGAGI. This CDR3 is built from 14 residues. The V and J ends lost 2 bases and 4 bases respectively, with 9 bases between them.

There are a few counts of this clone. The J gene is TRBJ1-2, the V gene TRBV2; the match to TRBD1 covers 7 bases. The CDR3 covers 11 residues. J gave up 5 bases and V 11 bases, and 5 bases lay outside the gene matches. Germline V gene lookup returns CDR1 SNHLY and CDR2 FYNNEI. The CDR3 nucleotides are TGTGCCTCCGGGACAGCTTATGGCTACACCTTC. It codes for CASGTAYGYTF. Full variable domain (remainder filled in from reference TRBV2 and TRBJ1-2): EPEVTQTPSHQVTQMGQEVILRCVPISNHLYFYWYRQILGQKVEFLVSFYNNEISEKSEIFDDQFSVERPDGSNFTLKIRSTKLEDSAMYFCASGTAYGYTFGSGTRLTVV.

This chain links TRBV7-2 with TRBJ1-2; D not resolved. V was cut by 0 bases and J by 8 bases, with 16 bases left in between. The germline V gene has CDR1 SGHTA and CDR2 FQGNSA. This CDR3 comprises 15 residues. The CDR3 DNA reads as TGTGCCAGCAGCTTAGCGTCCCTTTTGGAGGGAGGCTACACCTTC. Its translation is CASSLASLLEGGYTF.

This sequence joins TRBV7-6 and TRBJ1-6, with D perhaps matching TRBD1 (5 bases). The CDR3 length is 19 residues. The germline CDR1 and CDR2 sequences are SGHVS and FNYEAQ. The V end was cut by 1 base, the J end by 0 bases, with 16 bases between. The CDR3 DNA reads TGTGCCAGCAGCTTAGTGTCGGTTAGGGGCAGCTCCTATAATTCACCCCTCCACTTT. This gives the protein CASSLVSVRGSSYNSPLHF.

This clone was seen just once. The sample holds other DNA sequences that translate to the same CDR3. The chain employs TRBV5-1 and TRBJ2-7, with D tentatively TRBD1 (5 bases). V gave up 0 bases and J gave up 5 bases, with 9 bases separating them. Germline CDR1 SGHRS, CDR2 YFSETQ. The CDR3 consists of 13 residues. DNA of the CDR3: TGCGCCAGCAGCTTGGGGCAGGGAAACGAGCAGTACTTC. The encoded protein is CASSLGQGNEQYF. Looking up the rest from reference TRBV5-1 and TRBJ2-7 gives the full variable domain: KAGVTQTPRYLIKTRGQQVTLSCSPISGHRSVSWYQQTPGQGLQFLFEYFSETQRNKGNFPGRFSGRQFSNSRSEMNVSTLELGDSALYLCASSLGQGNEQYFGPGTRLTVT.

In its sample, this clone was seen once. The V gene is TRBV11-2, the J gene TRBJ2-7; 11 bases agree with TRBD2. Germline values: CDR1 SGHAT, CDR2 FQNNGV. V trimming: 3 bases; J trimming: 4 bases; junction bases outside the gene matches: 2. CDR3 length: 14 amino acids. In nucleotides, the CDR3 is TGTGCCAGCAGCTTTAGCGGGAGGGCTTACGAGCAGTACTTC. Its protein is CASSFSGRAYEQYF.

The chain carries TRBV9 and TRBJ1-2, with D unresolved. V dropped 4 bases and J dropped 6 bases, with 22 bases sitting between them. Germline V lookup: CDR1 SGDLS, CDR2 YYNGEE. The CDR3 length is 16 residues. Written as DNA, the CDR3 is TGTGCCAGCAGCACAGACGGTACCTCCTCGTTTAATGGCTACACCTTC. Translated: CASSTDGTSSFNGYTF.

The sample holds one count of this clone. CDR3 sequence reads: CASSLSLAGGGAGELFF. In DNA, the CDR3 is TGCGCCAGCAGCTTGTCCCTAGCGGGGGGCGGAGCCGGGGAGCTGTTTTTT. The V and J genes are TRBV5-1 and TRBJ2-2; TRBD2 agrees at 11 bases. The germline gives CDR1 SGHRS, CDR2 YFSETQ. V lost 1 base, J lost 6 bases, and 8 bases stayed unmatched. This CDR3 has 17 amino acids.

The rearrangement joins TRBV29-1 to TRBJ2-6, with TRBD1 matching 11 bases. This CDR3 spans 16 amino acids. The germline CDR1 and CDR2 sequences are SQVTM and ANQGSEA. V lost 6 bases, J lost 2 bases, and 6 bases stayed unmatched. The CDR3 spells CSVGQGVIAGANVLTF. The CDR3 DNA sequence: TGCAGCGTGGGACAGGGGGTAATCGCTGGGGCCAACGTCCTGACTTTC.